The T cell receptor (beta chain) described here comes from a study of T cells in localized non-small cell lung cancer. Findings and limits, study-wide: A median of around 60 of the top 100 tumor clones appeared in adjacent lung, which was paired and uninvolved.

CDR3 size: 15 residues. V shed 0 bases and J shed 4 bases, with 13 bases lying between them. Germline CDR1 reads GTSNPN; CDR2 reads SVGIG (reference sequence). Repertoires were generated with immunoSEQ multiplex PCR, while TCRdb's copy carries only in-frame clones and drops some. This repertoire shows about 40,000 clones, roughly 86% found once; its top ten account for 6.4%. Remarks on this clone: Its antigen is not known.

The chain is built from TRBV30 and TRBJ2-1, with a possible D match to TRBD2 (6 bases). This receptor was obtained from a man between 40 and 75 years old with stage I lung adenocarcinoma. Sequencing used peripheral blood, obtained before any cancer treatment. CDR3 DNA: TGTGCCTGGAGTGTAGCTGGGACTCTATACAATGAGCAGTTCTTC. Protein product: CAWSVAGTLYNEQFF.